These T cell receptor beta chains were read from a single sample in a study of shared clonotypes between healthy human individuals. Repertoires were generated with immunoSEQ multiplex PCR, while TCRdb's copy carries only in-frame clones and drops some. The table includes some 2.1 million clones, around 95% detected once. The sample taken for sequencing was naive CD4+ T cells sorted from blood. Every receptor here comes from a man aged 18 to 29 in good health. Each CDR3 is given with its conserved first and last residue. D genes are given only for firm matches. Size is omitted from some rows. Given values are once, few, many or a class for expanded clones.

TRBJ2-3,.,.,TRBV10-3,14,CAISGRGNTDTQYF,TGTGCCATCAGTGGCCGGGGGAACACAGATACGCAGTATTTT
TRBJ2-1,.,TRBD2,TRBV7-8,18,CASSPVASGAVSYNEQFF,TGTGCCAGCAGCCCAGTGGCTAGCGGGGCAGTCTCCTACAATGAGCAGTTCTTC
TRBJ2-5,once,.,TRBV10-3,13,CATQATPQETQYF,TGTGCCACCCAGGCGACTCCCCAAGAGACCCAGTACTTC
TRBJ2-3,.,TRBD2,TRBV27,15,CASSFTSASTDTQYF,TGTGCCAGCAGTTTCACTAGCGCTAGCACAGATACGCAGTATTTT
TRBJ2-7,.,.,TRBV7-2,15,CASSLVESTPYEQYF,TGTGCCAGCAGCTTAGTGGAGAGTACCCCCTACGAGCAGTACTTC
TRBJ2-1,.,TRBD2,TRBV4-3,14,CASSQTGLANEQFF,TGCGCCAGCAGCCAAACGGGACTAGCCAATGAGCAGTTCTTC
TRBJ2-1,once,.,TRBV5-1,13,CASSLSGYNEQFF,TGCGCCAGCAGCCTCAGCGGGTACAATGAGCAGTTCTTC
TRBJ1-1,.,.,TRBV19,15,CASSKMETMNTEAFF,TGTGCCAGTAGTAAAATGGAGACCATGAACACTGAAGCTTTCTTT
TRBJ1-1,once,.,TRBV14,18,CASSPFLGTGRTNTEAFF,TGTGCCAGCAGCCCATTCTTGGGAACAGGGAGGACGAACACTGAAGCTTTCTTT
TRBJ2-7,.,.,TRBV30,13,CAWSVTVAGEQYF,TGTGCCTGGAGTGTAACAGTCGCGGGGGAGCAGTACTTC
TRBJ2-7,.,TRBD2,TRBV6-1,15,CASSEGSGGTYEQYF,TGTGCCAGCAGTGAGGGTAGCGGGGGTACCTACGAGCAGTACTTC
TRBJ2-3,.,.,TRBV6-5,13,CASSYSSKDTQYF,TGTGCCAGCAGTTACTCCTCTAAGGATACGCAGTATTTT
TRBJ1-6,.,TRBD1,TRBV7-8,15,CASSNIQGGNSPLHF,TGTGCCAGCAGCAACATACAGGGGGGGAATTCACCCCTCCACTTT
TRBJ2-7,.,TRBD1,TRBV5-1,16,CASSLVDRGRFYEQYF,TGCGCCAGCAGCTTGGTCGACAGGGGGCGTTTCTACGAGCAGTACTTC
TRBJ1-1,.,TRBD1,TRBV27,15,CASSFRTGVTSEAFF,TGTGCCAGCAGTTTTCGGACAGGGGTGACTTCTGAAGCTTTCTTT
TRBJ1-2,.,.,TRBV28,12,CASRAGSARYTF,TGTGCCAGCAGGGCCGGGTCCGCACGCTACACCTTC
TRBJ2-3,.,TRBD2,TRBV2,15,CASSEVGLAFDTQYF,TGTGCCAGCAGTGAGGTCGGACTAGCTTTCGATACGCAGTATTTT
TRBJ2-2,.,.,TRBV7-3,17,CASSPRPEAVHTGELFF,TGTGCCAGCAGTCCACGCCCGGAAGCGGTACACACCGGGGAGCTGTTTTTT
TRBJ2-3,.,.,TRBV11-3,12,CASSLAADTQYF,TGTGCCAGCAGCTTAGCAGCAGATACGCAGTATTTT
TRBJ2-2,.,TRBD1,TRBV27,16,CASSPIGTGKLGELFF,TGTGCCAGCAGTCCCATAGGGACAGGGAAGTTGGGGGAGCTGTTTTTT
TRBJ1-1,.,.,TRBV19,14,CASSITGLATEAFF,TGTGCCAGTAGTATCACGGGACTGGCGACTGAAGCTTTCTTT
TRBJ2-6,.,.,TRBV18,16,CASSPLTLSGANVLTF,TGTGCCAGCTCACCTCTAACCCTCTCTGGGGCCAACGTCCTGACTTTC